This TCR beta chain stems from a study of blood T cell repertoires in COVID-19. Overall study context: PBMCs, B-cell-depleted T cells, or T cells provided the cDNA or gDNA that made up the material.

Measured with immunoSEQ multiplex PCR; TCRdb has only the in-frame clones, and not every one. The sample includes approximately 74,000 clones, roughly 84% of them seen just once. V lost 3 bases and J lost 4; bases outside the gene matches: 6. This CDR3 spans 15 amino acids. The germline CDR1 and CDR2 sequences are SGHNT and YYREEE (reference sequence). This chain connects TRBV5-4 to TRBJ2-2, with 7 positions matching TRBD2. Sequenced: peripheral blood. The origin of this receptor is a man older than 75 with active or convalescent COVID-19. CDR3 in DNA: TGTGCCAGCAGCTGGACGGGAGGCAGCACCGGGGAGCTGTTTTTT. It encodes CASSWTGGSTGELFF.